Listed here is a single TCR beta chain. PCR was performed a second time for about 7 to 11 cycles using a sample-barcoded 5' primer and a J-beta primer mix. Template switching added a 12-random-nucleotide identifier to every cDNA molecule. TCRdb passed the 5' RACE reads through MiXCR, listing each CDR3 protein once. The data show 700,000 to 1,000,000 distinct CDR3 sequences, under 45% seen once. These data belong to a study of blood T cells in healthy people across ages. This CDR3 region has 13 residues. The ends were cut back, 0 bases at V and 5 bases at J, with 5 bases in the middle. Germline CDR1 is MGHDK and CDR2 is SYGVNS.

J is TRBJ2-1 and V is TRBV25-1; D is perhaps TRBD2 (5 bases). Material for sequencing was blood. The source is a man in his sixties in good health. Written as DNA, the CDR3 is TGTGCCAGCAGTGAATACGGGAACAATGAGCAGTTCTTC. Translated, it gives CASSEYGNNEQFF.